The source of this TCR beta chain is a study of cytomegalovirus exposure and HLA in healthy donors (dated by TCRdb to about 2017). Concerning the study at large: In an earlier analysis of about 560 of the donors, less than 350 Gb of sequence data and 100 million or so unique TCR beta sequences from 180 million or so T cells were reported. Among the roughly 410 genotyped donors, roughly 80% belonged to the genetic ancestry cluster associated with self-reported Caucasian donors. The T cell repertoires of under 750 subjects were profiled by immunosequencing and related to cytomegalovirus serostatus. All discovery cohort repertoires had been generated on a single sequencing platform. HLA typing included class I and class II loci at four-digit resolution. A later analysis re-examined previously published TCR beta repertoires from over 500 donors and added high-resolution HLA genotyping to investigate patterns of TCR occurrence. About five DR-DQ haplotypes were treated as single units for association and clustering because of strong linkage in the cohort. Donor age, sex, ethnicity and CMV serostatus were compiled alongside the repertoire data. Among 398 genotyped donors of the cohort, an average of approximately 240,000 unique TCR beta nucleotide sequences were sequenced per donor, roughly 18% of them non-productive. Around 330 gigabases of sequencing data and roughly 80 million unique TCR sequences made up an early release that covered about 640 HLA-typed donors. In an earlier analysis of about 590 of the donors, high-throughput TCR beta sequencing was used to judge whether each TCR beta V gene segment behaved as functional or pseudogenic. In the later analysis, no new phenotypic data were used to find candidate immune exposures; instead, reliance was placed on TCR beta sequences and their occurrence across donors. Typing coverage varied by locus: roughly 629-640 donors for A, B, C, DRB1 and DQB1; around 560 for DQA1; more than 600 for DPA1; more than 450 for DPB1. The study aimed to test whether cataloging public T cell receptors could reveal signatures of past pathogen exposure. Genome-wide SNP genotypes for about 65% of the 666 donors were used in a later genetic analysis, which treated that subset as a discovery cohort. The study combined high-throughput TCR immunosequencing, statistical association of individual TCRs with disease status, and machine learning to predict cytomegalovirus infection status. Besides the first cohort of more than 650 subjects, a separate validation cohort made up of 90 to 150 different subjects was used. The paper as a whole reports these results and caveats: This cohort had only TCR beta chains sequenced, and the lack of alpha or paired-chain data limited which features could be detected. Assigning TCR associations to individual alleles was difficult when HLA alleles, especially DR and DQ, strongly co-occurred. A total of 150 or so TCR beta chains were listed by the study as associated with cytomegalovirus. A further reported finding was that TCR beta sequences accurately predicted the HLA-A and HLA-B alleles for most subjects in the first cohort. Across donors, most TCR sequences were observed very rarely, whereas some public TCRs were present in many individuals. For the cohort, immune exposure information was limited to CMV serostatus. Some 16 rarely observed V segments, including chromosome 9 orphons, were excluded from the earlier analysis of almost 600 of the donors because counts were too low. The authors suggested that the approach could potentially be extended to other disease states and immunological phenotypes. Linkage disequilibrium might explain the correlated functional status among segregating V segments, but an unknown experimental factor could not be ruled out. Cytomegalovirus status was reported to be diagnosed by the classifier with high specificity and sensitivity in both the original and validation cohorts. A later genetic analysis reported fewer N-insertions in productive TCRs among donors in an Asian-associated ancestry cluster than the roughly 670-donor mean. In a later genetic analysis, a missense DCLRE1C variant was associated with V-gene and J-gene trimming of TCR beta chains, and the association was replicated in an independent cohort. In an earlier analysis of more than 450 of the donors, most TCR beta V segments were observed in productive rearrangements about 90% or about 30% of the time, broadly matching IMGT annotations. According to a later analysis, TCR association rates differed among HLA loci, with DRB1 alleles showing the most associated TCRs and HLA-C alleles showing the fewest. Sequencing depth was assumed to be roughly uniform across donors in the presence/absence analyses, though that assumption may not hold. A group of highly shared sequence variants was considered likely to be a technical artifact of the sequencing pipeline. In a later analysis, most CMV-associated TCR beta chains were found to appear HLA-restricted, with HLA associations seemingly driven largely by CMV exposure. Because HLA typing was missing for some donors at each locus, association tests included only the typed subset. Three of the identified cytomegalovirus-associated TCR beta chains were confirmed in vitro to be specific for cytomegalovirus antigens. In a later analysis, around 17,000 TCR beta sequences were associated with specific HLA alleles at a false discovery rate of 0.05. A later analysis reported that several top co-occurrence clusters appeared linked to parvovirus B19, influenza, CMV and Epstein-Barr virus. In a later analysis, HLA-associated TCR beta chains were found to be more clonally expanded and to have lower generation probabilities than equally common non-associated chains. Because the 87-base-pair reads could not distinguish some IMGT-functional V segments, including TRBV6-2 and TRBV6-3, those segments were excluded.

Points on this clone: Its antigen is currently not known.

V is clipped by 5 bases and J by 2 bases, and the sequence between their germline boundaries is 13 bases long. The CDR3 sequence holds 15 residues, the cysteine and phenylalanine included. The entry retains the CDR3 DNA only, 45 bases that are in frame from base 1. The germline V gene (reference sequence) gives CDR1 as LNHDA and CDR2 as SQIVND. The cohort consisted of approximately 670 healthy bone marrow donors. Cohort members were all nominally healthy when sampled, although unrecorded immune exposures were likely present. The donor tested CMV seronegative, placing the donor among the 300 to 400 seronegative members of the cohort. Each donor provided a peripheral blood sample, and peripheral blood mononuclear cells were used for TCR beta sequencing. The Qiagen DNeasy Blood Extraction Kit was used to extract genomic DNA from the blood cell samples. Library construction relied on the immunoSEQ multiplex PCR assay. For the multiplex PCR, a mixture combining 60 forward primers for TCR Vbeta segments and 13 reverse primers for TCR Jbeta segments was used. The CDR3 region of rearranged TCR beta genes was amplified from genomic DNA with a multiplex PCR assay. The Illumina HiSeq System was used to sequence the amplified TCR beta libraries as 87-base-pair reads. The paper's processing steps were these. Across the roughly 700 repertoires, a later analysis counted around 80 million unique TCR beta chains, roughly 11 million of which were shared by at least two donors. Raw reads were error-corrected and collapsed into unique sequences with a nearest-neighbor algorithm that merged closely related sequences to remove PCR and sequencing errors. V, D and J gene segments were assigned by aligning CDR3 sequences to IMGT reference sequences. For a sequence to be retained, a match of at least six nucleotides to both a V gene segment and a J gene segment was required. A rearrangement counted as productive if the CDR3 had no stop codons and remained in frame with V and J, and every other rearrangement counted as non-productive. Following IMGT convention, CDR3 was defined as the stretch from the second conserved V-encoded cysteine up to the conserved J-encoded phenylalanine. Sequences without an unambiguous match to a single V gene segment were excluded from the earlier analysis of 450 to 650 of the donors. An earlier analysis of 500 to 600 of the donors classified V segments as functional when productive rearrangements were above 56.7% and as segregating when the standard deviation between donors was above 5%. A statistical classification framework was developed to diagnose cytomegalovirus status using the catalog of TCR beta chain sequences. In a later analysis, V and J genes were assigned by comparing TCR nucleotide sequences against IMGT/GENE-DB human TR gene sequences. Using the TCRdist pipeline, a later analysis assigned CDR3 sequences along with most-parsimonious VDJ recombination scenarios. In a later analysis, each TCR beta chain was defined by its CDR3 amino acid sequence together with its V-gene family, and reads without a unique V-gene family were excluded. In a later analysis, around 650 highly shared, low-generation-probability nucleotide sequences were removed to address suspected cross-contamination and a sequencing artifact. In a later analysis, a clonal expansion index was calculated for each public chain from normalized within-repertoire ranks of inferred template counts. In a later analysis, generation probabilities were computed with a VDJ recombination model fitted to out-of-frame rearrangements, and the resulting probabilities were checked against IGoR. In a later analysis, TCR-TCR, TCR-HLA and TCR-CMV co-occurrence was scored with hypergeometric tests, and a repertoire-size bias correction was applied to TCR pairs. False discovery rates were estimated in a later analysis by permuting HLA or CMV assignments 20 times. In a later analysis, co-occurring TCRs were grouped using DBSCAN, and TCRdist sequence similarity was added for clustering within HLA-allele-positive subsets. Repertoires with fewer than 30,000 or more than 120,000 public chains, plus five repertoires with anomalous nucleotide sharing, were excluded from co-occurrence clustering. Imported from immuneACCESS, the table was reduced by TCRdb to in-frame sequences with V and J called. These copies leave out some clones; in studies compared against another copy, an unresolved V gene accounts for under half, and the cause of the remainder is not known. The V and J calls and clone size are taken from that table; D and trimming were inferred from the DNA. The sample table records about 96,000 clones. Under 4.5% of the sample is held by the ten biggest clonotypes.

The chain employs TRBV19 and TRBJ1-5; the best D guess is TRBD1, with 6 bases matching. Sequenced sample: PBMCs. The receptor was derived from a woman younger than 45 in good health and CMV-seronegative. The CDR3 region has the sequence CASSVRGFGNQPQHF. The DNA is TGTGCCAGTAGTGTCAGGGGATTCGGCAATCAGCCCCAGCATTTT. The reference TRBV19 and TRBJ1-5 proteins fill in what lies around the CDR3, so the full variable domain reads DGGITQSPKYLFRKEGQNVTLSCEQNLNHDAMYWYRQDPGQGLRLIYYSQIVNDFQKGDIAEGYSVSREKKESFPLTVTSAQKNPTAFYLCASSVRGFGNQPQHFGDGTRLSIL.